The entry that follows covers one TCR beta chain sequence. Per the original methods: How many nucleated cells were present was estimated from reference gene primer amplification. Libraries were prepared by immunoSEQ multiplex PCR; TCRdb keeps only in-frame clonotypes and omits some of them. V, J and clone size derive from that table, while D and trimming were established from the DNA sequence. The sample has 100,000 to 150,000 clones; around nine tenths are singletons. This CDR3 is built from 14 residues. Germline assignment: CDR1 MNHEY and CDR2 SVGAGI. Trimming stripped 5 bases from V and 2 bases from J, with 12 bases between. The data were obtained in a study of blood T cell repertoires in COVID-19. At the level of the study: Nucleic acid was either cDNA or gDNA, and it came from T cells, B-cell-depleted T cells, or PBMCs.

The study recruited people aged roughly 18 to 95 years across around 23 US areas. Allocation to cohorts depended on clinical history reported by the participants. This rearrangement joins TRBV6-5 to TRBJ2-5; D may be TRBD1 (5 bases). The sample consisted of PBMCs or T cells enriched from blood (not recorded which). The receptor was derived from a woman aged 50 to 60 who had recovered from COVID-19. CDR3 nucleotide sequence: TGTGCCAGCAGTCGGTACAGGAGTCAAGAGACCCAGTACTTC. Translated, it gives CASSRYRSQETQYF.